This T cell receptor beta chain was observed in a study of cytomegalovirus exposure and HLA in healthy donors. General study points: As was reported, the classifier diagnosed cytomegalovirus status with high specificity and sensitivity.

Sequencing was performed with immunoSEQ multiplex PCR; in TCRdb, only in-frame clones are kept and a portion is missing. The data show approximately 200,000 clones, 80% to 95% seen once. As for this clone: Its antigen is currently unknown.

Material for sequencing was PBMCs. The source is a woman under 30 in good health and CMV-seronegative.

The chain's CDR3 is CASSELALDEQYF. The CDR3 nucleotides are TGTGCCAGCAGCGAGCTTGCCTTGGACGAGCAGTACTTC. The rearrangement links TRBV27 to TRBJ2-7; no firm D call. V shed 6 bases and J shed 5 bases, with 14 bases lying between them. The germline gives CDR1 MNHEY, CDR2 SMNVEV (reference sequence). CDR3 length: 13 residues.